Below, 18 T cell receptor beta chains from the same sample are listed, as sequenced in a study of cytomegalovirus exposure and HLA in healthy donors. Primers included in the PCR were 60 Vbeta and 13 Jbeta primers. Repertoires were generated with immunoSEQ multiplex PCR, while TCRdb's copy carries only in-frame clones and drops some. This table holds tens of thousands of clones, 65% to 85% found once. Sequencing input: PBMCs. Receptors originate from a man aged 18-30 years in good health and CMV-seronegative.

Here the CDR3 DNA reads TGTGCCAGCAGCGTAGCTTGGCAGGGCTATGGCTACACCTTC. It encodes CASSVAWQGYGYTF. The chain is built from TRBV9 and TRBJ1-2, with TRBD1 as a possible D gene (5 bases). The CDR3 runs to 14 residues. The V end lost 0 bases, the J end lost 4 bases, and 10 bases lay between the germline ends. Germline CDR1 and CDR2: SGDLS and YYNGEE.

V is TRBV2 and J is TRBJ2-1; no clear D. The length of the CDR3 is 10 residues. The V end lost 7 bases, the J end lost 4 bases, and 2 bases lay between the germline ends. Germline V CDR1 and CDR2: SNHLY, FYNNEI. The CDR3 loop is CASIYNEQFF. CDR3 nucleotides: TGTGCCAGCATATACAATGAGCAGTTCTTC.

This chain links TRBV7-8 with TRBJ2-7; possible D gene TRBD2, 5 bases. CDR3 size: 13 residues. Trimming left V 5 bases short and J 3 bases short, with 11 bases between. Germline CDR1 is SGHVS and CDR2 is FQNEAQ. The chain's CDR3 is CASSRSGYYEQYF. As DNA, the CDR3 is TGTGCCAGCAGCCGAAGCGGATACTACGAGCAGTACTTC.

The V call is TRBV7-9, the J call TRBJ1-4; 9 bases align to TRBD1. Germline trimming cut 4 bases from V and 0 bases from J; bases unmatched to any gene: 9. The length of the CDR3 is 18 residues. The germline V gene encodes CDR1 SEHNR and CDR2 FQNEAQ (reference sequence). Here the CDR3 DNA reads TGTGCCAGCAGCTCACCCCGGACAGGGGAGTCAACTAATGAAAAACTGTTTTTT. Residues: CASSSPRTGESTNEKLFF.

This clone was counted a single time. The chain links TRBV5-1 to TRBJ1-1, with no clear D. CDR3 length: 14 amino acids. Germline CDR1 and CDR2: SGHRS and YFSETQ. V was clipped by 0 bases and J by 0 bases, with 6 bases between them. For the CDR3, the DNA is TGCGCCAGCAGCTTGGAACTGGTGAACACTGAAGCTTTCTTT. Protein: CASSLELVNTEAFF.

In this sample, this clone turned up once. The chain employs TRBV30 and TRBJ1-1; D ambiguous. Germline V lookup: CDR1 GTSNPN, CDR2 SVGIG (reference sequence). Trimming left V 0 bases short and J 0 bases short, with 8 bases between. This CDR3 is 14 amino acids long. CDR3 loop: CAWSVPKMNTEAFF. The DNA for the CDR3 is TGTGCCTGGAGTGTACCTAAGATGAACACTGAAGCTTTCTTT.

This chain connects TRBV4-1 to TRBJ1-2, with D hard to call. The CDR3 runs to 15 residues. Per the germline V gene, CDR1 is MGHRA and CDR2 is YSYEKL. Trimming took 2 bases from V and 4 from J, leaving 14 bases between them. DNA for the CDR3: TGCGCCAGCAGCCAATACACTACTAGTGGCTATGGCTACACCTTC. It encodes CASSQYTTSGYGYTF.

CDR3 DNA: TGTGCCAGCAGTTCCATCTGGGGACAGAACTACGAGCAGTACTTC. Encoded protein: CASSSIWGQNYEQYF. The chain links TRBV6-5 to TRBJ2-7, with 7 bases lining up with TRBD1. CDR1 and CDR2 (germline): MNHEY, SVGAGI. Germline trimming cut 4 bases from V and 3 bases from J; bases unmatched to any gene: 9. This CDR3 is 15 amino acids long.

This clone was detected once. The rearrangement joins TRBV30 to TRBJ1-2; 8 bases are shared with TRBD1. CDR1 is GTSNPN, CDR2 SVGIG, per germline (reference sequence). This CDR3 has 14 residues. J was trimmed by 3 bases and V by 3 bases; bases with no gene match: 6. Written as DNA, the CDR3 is TGTGCCTGGAGACATACAGGGGGGTACTATGGCTACACCTTC. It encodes CAWRHTGGYYGYTF.

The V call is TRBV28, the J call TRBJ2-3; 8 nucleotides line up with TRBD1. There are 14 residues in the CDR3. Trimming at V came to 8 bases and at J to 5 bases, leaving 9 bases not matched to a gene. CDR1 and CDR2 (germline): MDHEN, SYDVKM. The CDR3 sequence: CASGSGGVKDTQYF. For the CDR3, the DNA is TGTGCCAGCGGATCAGGGGGCGTTAAAGATACGCAGTATTTT.

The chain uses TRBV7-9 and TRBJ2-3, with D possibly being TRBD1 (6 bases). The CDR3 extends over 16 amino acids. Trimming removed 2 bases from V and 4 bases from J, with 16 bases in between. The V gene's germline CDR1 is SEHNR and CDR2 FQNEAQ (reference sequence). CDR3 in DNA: TGTGCCAGCAGCTTAAAAAGGGCAGGGGTGGCAGATACGCAGTATTTT. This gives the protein CASSLKRAGVADTQYF.

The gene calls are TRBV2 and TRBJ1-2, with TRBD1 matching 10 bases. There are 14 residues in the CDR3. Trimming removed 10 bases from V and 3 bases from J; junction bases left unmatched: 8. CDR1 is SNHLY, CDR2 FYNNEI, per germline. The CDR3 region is CATQTGGSDYGYTF. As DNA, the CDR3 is TGTGCCACCCAGACAGGGGGCTCTGACTATGGCTACACCTTC.

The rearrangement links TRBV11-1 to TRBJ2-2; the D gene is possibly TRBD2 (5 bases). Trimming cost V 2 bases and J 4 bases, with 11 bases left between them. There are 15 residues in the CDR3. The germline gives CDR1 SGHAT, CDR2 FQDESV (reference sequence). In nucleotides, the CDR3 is TGTGCCAGCAGCTTATTACGGGATCTCACCGGGGAGCTGTTTTTT. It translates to CASSLLRDLTGELFF.

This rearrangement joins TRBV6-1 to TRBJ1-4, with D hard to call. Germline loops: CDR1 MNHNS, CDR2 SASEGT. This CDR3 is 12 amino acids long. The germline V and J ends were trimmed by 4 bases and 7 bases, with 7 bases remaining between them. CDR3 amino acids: CASSGELEKLFF. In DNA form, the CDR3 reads TGTGCCAGCAGTGGTGAGCTTGAAAAACTGTTTTTT.

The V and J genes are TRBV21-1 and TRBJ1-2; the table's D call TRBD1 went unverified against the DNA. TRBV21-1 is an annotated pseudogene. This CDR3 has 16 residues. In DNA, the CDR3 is TGTGCCAGCAGCAAAGTCCCGGCAGGGTTGGGCTATGGCTACACCTTC. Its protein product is CASSKVPAGLGYGYTF.

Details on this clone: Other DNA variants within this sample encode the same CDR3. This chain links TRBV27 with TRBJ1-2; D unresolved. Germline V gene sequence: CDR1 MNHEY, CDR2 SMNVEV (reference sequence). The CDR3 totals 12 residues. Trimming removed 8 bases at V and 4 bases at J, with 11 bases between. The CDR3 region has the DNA TGTGCCAGCTCCCCCGGCGGCTATGGCTACACCTTC. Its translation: CASSPGGYGYTF.

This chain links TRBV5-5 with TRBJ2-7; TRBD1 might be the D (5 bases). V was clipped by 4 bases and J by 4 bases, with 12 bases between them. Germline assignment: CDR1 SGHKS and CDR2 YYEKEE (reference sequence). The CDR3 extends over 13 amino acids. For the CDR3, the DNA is TGTGCCAGCAGCCAGGGTCCCAGATACGAGCAGTACTTC. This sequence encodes CASSQGPRYEQYF.

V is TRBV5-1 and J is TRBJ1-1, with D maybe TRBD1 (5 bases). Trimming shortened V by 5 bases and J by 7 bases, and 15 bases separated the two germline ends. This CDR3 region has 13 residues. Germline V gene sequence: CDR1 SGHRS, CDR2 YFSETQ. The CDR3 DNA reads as TGCGCCAGCAGTCTTGGACACTATGTTGAAGCTTTCTTT. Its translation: CASSLGHYVEAFF.